Listed below are T cell receptor beta chains from one sample, sequenced in a study of CD8 T cells in ankylosing spondylitis. TCRdb analysed the 5' RACE reads with MiXCR anew, one entry per CDR3 protein. This table has 400,000 to 450,000 distinct CDR3 sequences, roughly a sixth appearing once. Material: blood, either unsorted or a sorted T cell fraction (not recorded which). The receptors shown here come from a male donor with ankylosing spondylitis. CDR3s include the opening cysteine and the closing phenylalanine or tryptophan. A D gene is named only where the DNA matches it firmly. A clone size is listed for some rows: how often the clone was seen (once, few, many), or a class if it is expanded.

clone_size v_call d_call cdr3_aa
NA TRBV12-3/TRBV12-4 NA CASSTNSGANVLTF
few TRBV7-2 TRBD1 CASSFGTGNEQFF
NA TRBV11-3 NA CASSPTGSRNEKLFF
few TRBV3-1 TRBD2 CASSQVGLGGLAGLTDTQYF
NA TRBV20-1 NA CSARARLGWNNEQFF
few TRBV4-1 NA CASSQVSGNRGTQYF
few TRBV15 NA CATSIPGHPNGYTF
few TRBV11-2 NA CASSSIVRHEQFF
many TRBV4-3 TRBD2 CASSQVWTSREQYF
few TRBV30 NA CAWTGNRGNYGYTF
NA TRBV12-3/TRBV12-4 NA CASSHRDFNQPQHF
few TRBV20-1 NA CSASQAALSSTDTQYF
NA TRBV7-9 TRBD1 CASSSTGNWAYEQYF
NA TRBV20-1 TRBD2 CSAPLGGGPGEQYF
NA TRBV2 NA CASSPLQEQYF
NA TRBV7-9 TRBD2 CASSVTSGGRDEQFF
few TRBV14 TRBD1 CASSQTGGGIYGYTF
NA TRBV7-8 NA CASSRDTVQETQYF
many TRBV9 TRBD1 CASSVEGTGGYGNTIYF
NA TRBV7-3 NA CASSLLGGETGELFF
few TRBV5-1 NA CASSPNVMNEQFF
NA TRBV20-1 TRBD2 CSALTSGGTDTQYF
NA TRBV3-1 NA CASSQEPPAAIGDTQYF
few TRBV12-3/TRBV12-4 NA CASSIQGFFGYTF
NA TRBV5-1 NA CASKRPSGNTIYF
NA TRBV7-8 TRBD2 CASSPQTRGGETQYF
few TRBV6-1 TRBD1 CASSAQGAPQYF
NA TRBV12-3/TRBV12-4 NA CASSLRQRRYEQYF
few TRBV6-5 NA CASSYSQGSGNTIYF
NA TRBV11-3 NA CASSLDGLEADTQYF
NA TRBV14 NA CASSRQTGNTIYF
NA TRBV12-3/TRBV12-4 NA CASAFGPEKLFF
few TRBV28 NA CASSLSPYGYTF
NA TRBV6-1 NA CASRPTPGTRQETQYF
NA TRBV5-1 NA CASGPRVEVREQFF
NA TRBV5-1 NA CASSSAEGHGYTF
few TRBV29-1 TRBD1 CSATETGWETQYF
NA TRBV20-1 NA CSARTRETGSPYGYTF
NA TRBV29-1 NA CSVGGTEAFF
NA TRBV7-3 NA CASSLQPSYEQYF
few TRBV6-2/TRBV6-3 NA CASSYPPRRGDEQFF
NA TRBV6-1 NA CASSPGRGTGQPQHF
NA TRBV19 TRBD1 CASSIARGQSLKHQHF
NA TRBV15 TRBD2 CATSRELAGISYEQYF
NA TRBV7-3 NA CASSRGILGNNEQFF